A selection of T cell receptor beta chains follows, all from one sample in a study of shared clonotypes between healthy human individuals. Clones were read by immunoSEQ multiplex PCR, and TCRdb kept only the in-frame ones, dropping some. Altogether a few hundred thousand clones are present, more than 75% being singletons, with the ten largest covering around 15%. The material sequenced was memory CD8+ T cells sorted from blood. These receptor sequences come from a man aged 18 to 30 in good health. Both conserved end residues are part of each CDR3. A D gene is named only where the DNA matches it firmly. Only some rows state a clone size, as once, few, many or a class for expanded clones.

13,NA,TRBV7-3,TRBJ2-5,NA,TGTGCCAGCAGCTCACCCCCTGAAGAGACCCAGTACTTC,CASSSPPEETQYF
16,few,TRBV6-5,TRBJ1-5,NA,TGTGCCAGCAGTTACTCGCATAGGGGGAGCAATCAGCCCCAGCATTTT,CASSYSHRGSNQPQHF
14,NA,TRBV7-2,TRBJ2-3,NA,TGTGCCAGCAGCTCCGCCTCAGGGCCAGATACGCAGTATTTT,CASSSASGPDTQYF
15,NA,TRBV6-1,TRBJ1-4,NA,TGTGCCAGCAGGTGGACCCCCCTTAATGATGAAAAACTGTTTTTT,CASRWTPLNDEKLFF
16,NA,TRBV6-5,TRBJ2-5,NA,TGTGCCAGCAGTTACTCCGGGCCAGGGTCCGAAGAGACCCAGTACTTC,CASSYSGPGSEETQYF
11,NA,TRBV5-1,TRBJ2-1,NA,TGCGCCAGGAGCTTACACGATGAGCAGTTCTTC,CARSLHDEQFF
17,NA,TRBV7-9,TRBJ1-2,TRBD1,TGTGCCAGCAGCCCCCCCGGGACAGGGGGAGTTAACTATGGCTACACCTTC,CASSPPGTGGVNYGYTF
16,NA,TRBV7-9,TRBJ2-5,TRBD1,TGTGCCAGCAGCCTACGACCGGACAGGGGGCAAGAGACCCAGTACTTC,CASSLRPDRGQETQYF
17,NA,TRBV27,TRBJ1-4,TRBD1,TGTGCCAGCAGTTCCCACCACTGGACAGGGCCGGATGAAAAACTGTTTTTT,CASSSHHWTGPDEKLFF
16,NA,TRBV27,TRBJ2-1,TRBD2,TGTGCCAGCAGTCCGTTAGCGGGAAGCTCCTACAATGAGCAGTTCTTC,CASSPLAGSSYNEQFF
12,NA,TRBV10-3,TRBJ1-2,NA,TGTGCCATCAGTGATGATCACTATGGCTACACCTTC,CAISDDHYGYTF